The clone carrying this T cell receptor (beta chain) was detected only once. Looked up from germline, CDR1 is SGHRS and CDR2 is YFSETQ. The CDR3 has 16 residues. After removal of 0 bases from V and 10 bases from J, the junction contained 11 bases not matched to a gene. This record comes from a study of radiotherapy plus CTLA-4 blockade in lung cancer. The wider study: Around 19% of patients responded objectively, and approximately 31% achieved disease control.

Sequenced by immunoSEQ multiplex PCR; TCRdb stores in-frame clones only, minus some. The sample consists of around 78,000 clones, about 79% of them appearing once. The sample in question was peripheral blood, obtained from a patient treated with radiotherapy plus ipilimumab. J is TRBJ2-1 and V is TRBV5-1; 9 nucleotides match TRBD2. The sequence was obtained from a human donor with non-small cell lung cancer who had a partial response to radiotherapy plus ipilimumab. Some clones in this sample may be carry-over from other donors' samples. The CDR3 loop reads CASSLVAGAAYAEQFF. CDR3 in DNA: TGCGCCAGCAGCTTGGTAGCGGGGGCCGCCTACGCAGAGCAGTTCTTC.